These 22 T cell receptor beta chains were all obtained from the same sample, sequenced in a study of control samples from healthy donors and cancer patients (dated by TCRdb to about 2020). The library was prepared using the immunoSEQ multiplex PCR assay. The immuneACCESS repertoire file appears here via TCRdb, limited to in-frame rearrangements. These files lack a portion of the clones; in checked studies, under half of the deficit traces to unresolved V genes, and the cause of the others is not known. The sample includes about 110,000 clones, with 70% to 90% observed a single time. The top ten clonotypes cover around 3.9% of the sample. Material for sequencing was PBMCs. The receptors stem from a woman in her sixties with lung cancer.

The CDR3 loop reads CASSPNGGAVGEQYF. In DNA form, the CDR3 reads TGTGCCAGCAGCCCAAACGGGGGGGCAGTTGGCGAGCAGTACTTC. V is TRBV11-3 and J is TRBJ2-7, with TRBD2 identical over 8 bases. CDR1 is SGHNT, CDR2 YENEEA, per germline. V was pared by 5 bases and J by 6 bases, with 12 bases of the junction left unmatched. This CDR3 is 15 amino acids long.

A note on this clone: Additional DNA sequences in this sample encode the identical CDR3. This sequence joins TRBV7-3 and TRBJ1-2; perhaps TRBD1 as D (5 bases). V was trimmed by 3 bases and J by 7 bases, leaving 12 bases between them. In germline, CDR1 is SGHTA, CDR2 FQGTGA. The CDR3 runs to 13 residues. CDR3 DNA sequence: TGTGCCAGCAGCTTGGCGGCGGGGGGTGGCTACACCTTC. This codes for CASSLAAGGGYTF.

The chain recombines TRBV6-5 with TRBJ1-3, with no clear D. The ends were cut back, 9 bases at V and 4 bases at J, with 7 bases in the middle. This CDR3 has 11 amino acids. CDR1 and CDR2 from the germline V gene are MNHEY and SVGAGI. The DNA for the CDR3 is TGTGCCAGTTACTCCGGAAACACCATATATTTT. Translation gives CASYSGNTIYF.

V and J are TRBV7-8 and TRBJ2-2, with 7 positions matching TRBD1. With V trimmed by 3 bases and J by 1 base, 5 bases remained unmatched. CDR1 is SGHVS and CDR2 is FQNEAQ in the germline V gene. This CDR3 is built from 16 residues. The CDR3: CASSFKGAQNTGELFF. CDR3 sequence (DNA): TGTGCCAGCAGCTTCAAGGGGGCACAGAACACCGGGGAGCTGTTTTTT.

J is TRBJ1-4 and V is TRBV12-2. TRBV12-2 is a pseudogene. The CDR3 spans 15 residues. The CDR3 DNA reads TGTGCAAGTCGCTTAGTCCGTGGGGCTAATGAAAAACTGTTTTTT. This encodes CASRLVRGANEKLFF.

The chain joins TRBV5-1 to TRBJ2-5, with D possibly TRBD1 on 6 matching bases. Trimming removed 9 bases at V and 1 base at J, with 10 bases between. Germline-derived CDR1 and CDR2 are SGHRS and YFSETQ. CDR3 length: 12 residues. This chain's CDR3 is CATTDSQETQYF. CDR3 nucleotide sequence: TGCGCCACCACGGACAGCCAAGAGACCCAGTACTTC. Complete variable domain (other parts from reference TRBV5-1 and TRBJ2-5): KAGVTQTPRYLIKTRGQQVTLSCSPISGHRSVSWYQQTPGQGLQFLFEYFSETQRNKGNFPGRFSGRQFSNSRSEMNVSTLELGDSALYLCATTDSQETQYFGPGTRLLVL.

The chain uses TRBV28 and TRBJ2-7; D tentatively reads TRBD1 or TRBD2 (5 bases each). The germline V and J ends were trimmed by 5 bases and 1 base, with 15 bases remaining between them. The CDR3 contains 15 residues. Germline loops: CDR1 MDHEN, CDR2 SYDVKM. CDR3 sequence reads: CASSPPGTESYEQYF. CDR3 in DNA: TGTGCCAGCAGTCCGCCCGGGACGGAGTCCTACGAGCAGTACTTC.

This clone was counted once. CDR3 region: CAWSLQNLGTNEKLFF. The CDR3 region has the DNA TGTGCCTGGAGTCTACAGAACCTGGGAACTAATGAAAAACTGTTTTTT. The V call is TRBV30, the J call TRBJ1-4; D unclear. This CDR3 comprises 16 residues. V was pared by 2 bases and J by 1 base, with 14 bases between. Germline CDR1 is GTSNPN and CDR2 is SVGIG (reference sequence).

The chain uses TRBV30 and TRBJ1-2; D is unclear. Deletions cut 2 bases from V and 0 bases from J, with 4 bases between. The CDR3 runs to 12 residues. Germline V gives CDR1 GTSNPN, CDR2 SVGIG (reference sequence). Here the CDR3 DNA reads TGTGCCTGGAGTTTGACTAACTATGGCTACACCTTC. It specifies CAWSLTNYGYTF.

This clone showed up just a few times. The chain uses TRBV30 and TRBJ2-1, with D unresolved. Germline V gene data show CDR1 as GTSNPN and CDR2 as SVGIG (reference sequence). Trimming stripped 7 bases from V and 0 bases from J, with 10 bases between. The CDR3 spans 13 residues. CDR3 in DNA: TGTGCCTCCCCCGGTGACTCCTACAATGAGCAGTTCTTC. Its protein product is CASPGDSYNEQFF.

This clone was observed once. The chain couples TRBV19 to TRBJ2-2, with 11 bases that match TRBD1. J gave up 4 bases and V 3 bases, and 1 base lay outside the gene matches. Germline CDR1 and CDR2: LNHDA and SQIVND (reference sequence). CDR3 size: 15 residues. The CDR3 nucleotides are TGTGCCAGTAGTATTGGGACAGGGGGCACCGGGGAGCTGTTTTTT. This gives the protein CASSIGTGGTGELFF.

This clone was seen once. The chain combines TRBV6-5 with TRBJ1-2; D is perhaps TRBD1 (6 bases). The CDR3 is 12 residues long. The V end was cut by 5 bases, the J end by 6 bases, with 10 bases between. CDR1 and CDR2 (germline): MNHEY, SVGAGI. CDR3 bases: TGTGCCAGCAGTCGCCAGGGGCATGGCTACACCTTC. As protein: CASSRQGHGYTF.

V and J are TRBV4-2 and TRBJ2-2; D unresolved. The CDR3 runs to 16 residues. V lost 0 bases and J lost 2, with 10 bases in between. From germline, CDR1 is LGHNA and CDR2 YNFKEQ. CDR3 sequence (DNA): TGTGCCAGCAGCCAAGAGACGGTAGACAACACCGGGGAGCTGTTTTTT. Translation: CASSQETVDNTGELFF.

The rearrangement joins TRBV2 to TRBJ1-2; 7 bases fit TRBD1. The CDR3 is made up of 14 amino acids. Trimming cost V 6 bases and J 4 bases; bases outside gene matches: 8. Germline CDR1 and CDR2: SNHLY and FYNNEI. The CDR3 protein is CASSTRQGGYGYTF. The DNA for the CDR3 is TGTGCCAGCAGCACCCGACAGGGAGGCTATGGCTACACCTTC.

This chain uses TRBV5-4 with TRBJ2-1, with TRBD2 matching 10 bases. The CDR3 spans 15 residues. Germline CDR1 is SGHNT and CDR2 is YYREEE (reference sequence). With V trimmed by 1 base and J by 6 bases, 4 bases remained unmatched. CDR3 protein: CASSLSAGGVNEQFF. CDR3 bases: TGTGCCAGCAGCTTGTCAGCGGGAGGGGTCAATGAGCAGTTCTTC. Full variable domain (missing parts from reference TRBV5-4 and TRBJ2-1): ETGVTQSPTHLIKTRGQQVTLRCSSQSGHNTVSWYQQALGQGPQFIFQYYREEENGRGNFPPRFSGLQFPNYSSELNVNALELDDSALYLCASSLSAGGVNEQFFGPGTRLTVL.

A few counts support this clone. This chain joins TRBV18 and TRBJ1-5; TRBD1 agrees at 12 bases. The germline gives CDR1 KGHSH, CDR2 LQKENI. J gave up 6 bases and V 5 bases, and 2 bases lay outside the gene matches. The CDR3 consists of 14 residues. CDR3 sequence: CASSRDRGPQPQHF. The CDR3 region has the DNA TGTGCCAGCTCAAGGGACAGGGGGCCTCAGCCCCAGCATTTT.

The chain employs TRBV5-6 and TRBJ2-3, with D maybe TRBD2 (5 bases). Trimming shortened V by 4 bases and J by 5 bases, and 14 bases separated the two germline ends. The CDR3 runs to 14 residues. CDR1 is SGHDT and CDR2 is YYEEEE in the germline V gene. DNA of the CDR3: TGTGCCAGCAGCCCCCTGGGAGAGAAAGATACGCAGTATTTT. Its protein product is CASSPLGEKDTQYF.

The J gene is TRBJ2-3, the V gene TRBV9; D unresolved. The CDR3 has 14 amino acids. Germline V gene data show CDR1 as SGDLS and CDR2 as YYNGEE. The germline V and J ends were trimmed by 0 bases and 0 bases, with 5 bases remaining between them. The CDR3 reads CASSVDGSTDTQYF. CDR3 nucleotides: TGTGCCAGCAGCGTAGACGGAAGCACAGATACGCAGTATTTT.

The V gene is TRBV27, the J gene TRBJ1-4; the D gene is possibly TRBD1 (5 bases). Trimming took 2 bases from V and 6 from J, leaving 13 bases between them. Germline V gene data show CDR1 as MNHEY and CDR2 as SMNVEV (reference sequence). This CDR3 has 15 amino acids. Written as DNA, the CDR3 is TGTGCCAGCAGTTTAGAGGGGAGGGTTTATGAAAAACTGTTTTTT. Amino acids: CASSLEGRVYEKLFF.

The rearrangement links TRBV30 to TRBJ1-2; D remains ambiguous. The CDR3 length is 15 residues. Trimming left V 2 bases short and J 0 bases short, with 13 bases between. The germline V gene has CDR1 GTSNPN and CDR2 SVGIG (reference sequence). DNA of the CDR3: TGTGCCTGGAGTCGAGGACTTCTAGCTAACTATGGCTACACCTTC. This gives the protein CAWSRGLLANYGYTF.

This clone was picked up one time. The chain recombines TRBV3-1 (or the pseudogene TRBV3-2) with TRBJ1-4; D gene unclear. The CDR3 is 16 residues long. The V gene lost 4 bases and the J gene lost 0 bases, with 12 bases spanning the gap. Germline CDR1 is LGHDT and CDR2 is YNNKEL (reference sequence). CDR3 coding DNA: TGTGCCAGCAGCCCTGACCTGCGGACAACTAATGAAAAACTGTTTTTT. Translating it yields CASSPDLRTTNEKLFF.

CDR3: CASSTTGAADGNTIYF. The CDR3 nucleotides read TGTGCCAGCAGCACCACAGGGGCCGCCGATGGAAACACCATATATTTT. The V call is TRBV11-2, the J call TRBJ1-3; 7 bases align to TRBD1. CDR1 and CDR2 from the germline V gene are SGHAT and FQNNGV. The V and J ends lost 5 bases and 3 bases, in that order; junction bases with no gene match: 10. CDR3 length equals 16 residues.